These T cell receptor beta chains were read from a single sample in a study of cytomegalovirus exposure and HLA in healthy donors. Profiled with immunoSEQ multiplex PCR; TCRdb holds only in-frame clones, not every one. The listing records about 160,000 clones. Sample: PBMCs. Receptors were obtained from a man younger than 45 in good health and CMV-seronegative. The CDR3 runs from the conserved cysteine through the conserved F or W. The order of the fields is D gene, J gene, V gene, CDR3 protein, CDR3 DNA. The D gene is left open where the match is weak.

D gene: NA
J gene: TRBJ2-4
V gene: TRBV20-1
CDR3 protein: CSAPDIHIQYF
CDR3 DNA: TGCAGTGCTCCAGACATCCACATTCAGTACTTC

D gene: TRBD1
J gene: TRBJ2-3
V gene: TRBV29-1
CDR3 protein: CSVGDRGVGDTQYF
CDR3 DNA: TGCAGCGTTGGGGACAGGGGGGTCGGAGATACGCAGTATTTT

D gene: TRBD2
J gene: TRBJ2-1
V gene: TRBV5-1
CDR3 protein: CASSSKRDSSGTSGRIEQFF
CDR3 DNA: TGCGCCAGCAGCTCCAAGAGAGATAGCTCCGGGACTAGCGGGAGAATTGAGCAGTTCTTC

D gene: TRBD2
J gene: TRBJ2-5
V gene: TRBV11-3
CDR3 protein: CASSYVAAGGGETQYF
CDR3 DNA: TGTGCCAGCAGCTACGTGGCAGCGGGGGGTGGGGAGACCCAGTACTTC

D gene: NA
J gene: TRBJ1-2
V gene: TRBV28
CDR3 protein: CASYPLESLSYTF
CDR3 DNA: TGTGCCAGCTACCCTCTGGAGTCTCTAAGCTACACCTTC

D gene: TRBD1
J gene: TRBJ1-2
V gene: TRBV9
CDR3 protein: CASDRGHNYGYTF
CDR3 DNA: TGTGCCAGCGACAGGGGGCATAACTATGGCTACACCTTC

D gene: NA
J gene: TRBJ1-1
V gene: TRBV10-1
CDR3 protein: CASSERAGNTEAFF
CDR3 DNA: TGCGCCAGCAGTGAGAGGGCGGGGAACACTGAAGCTTTCTTT

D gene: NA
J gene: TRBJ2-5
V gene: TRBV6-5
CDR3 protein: CASNARGETQYF
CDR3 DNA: TGTGCCAGCAACGCCAGGGGAGAGACCCAGTACTTC

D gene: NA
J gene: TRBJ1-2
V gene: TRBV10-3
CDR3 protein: CAISDTGDYGYTF
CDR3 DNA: TGTGCCATCAGTGACACGGGGGACTATGGCTACACCTTC

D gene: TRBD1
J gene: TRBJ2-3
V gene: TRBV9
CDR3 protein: CASSNPLTGGADTDTQYF
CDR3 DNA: TGTGCCAGCAGCAACCCTTTAACAGGGGGAGCGGACACAGATACGCAGTATTTT

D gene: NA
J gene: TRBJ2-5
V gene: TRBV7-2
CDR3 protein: CASSLDSFSETQYF
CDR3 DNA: TGTGCCAGCAGCTTAGACTCATTTTCCGAGACCCAGTACTTC

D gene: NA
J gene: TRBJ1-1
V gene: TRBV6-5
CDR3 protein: CASKPGGLNTEAFF
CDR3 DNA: TGTGCCAGCAAGCCTGGGGGCTTGAACACTGAAGCTTTCTTT

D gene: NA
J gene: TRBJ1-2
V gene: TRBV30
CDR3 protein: CAWNQGGGYTF
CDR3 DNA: TGTGCCTGGAACCAGGGAGGTGGCTACACCTTC

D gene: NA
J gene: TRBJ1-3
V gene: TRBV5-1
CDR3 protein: CASSLRGTTGNTIYF
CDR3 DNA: TGCGCCAGCAGCCTCAGGGGAACGACTGGAAACACCATATATTTT

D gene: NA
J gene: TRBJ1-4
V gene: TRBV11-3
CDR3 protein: CASSRTLNEKLFF
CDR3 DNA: TGTGCCAGCAGCCGGACACTTAATGAAAAACTGTTTTTT

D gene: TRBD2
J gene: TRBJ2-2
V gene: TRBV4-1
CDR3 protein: CASSQDPTSGSSFGNTGELFF
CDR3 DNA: TGCGCCAGCAGCCAAGACCCTACTAGCGGGAGTTCGTTTGGGAACACCGGGGAGCTGTTTTTT